The T cell receptor beta chain described here comes from a study of CD8 T cells in ankylosing spondylitis. Researchers built TCR beta libraries using quantitative 5'-RACE with molecular barcodes. TCRdb processed the 5' RACE reads anew with MiXCR; each CDR3 protein has one entry. This sample yields about 240,000 distinct CDR3 sequences, of which roughly 8.2% are seen a single time; roughly 4.9% belongs to the top ten. Study results and caveats: Apparently characteristic of ankylosing spondylitis blood was a TCR beta motif (about 8 highly homologous variants). Disease-linked clones bore a CD8+ phenotype, appearing relatively rarely in peripheral blood.

This clonotype has at least ten counts. Its specificity is unknown. The source material was blood, either unsorted or a sorted T cell fraction (not recorded which). The sequence was obtained from a female donor with ankylosing spondylitis or in good health (not recorded which).

The CDR3 nucleotides are TGTGCCAGCAGTTTGTACGCTAGCGGTCCTGGCGGAAAGGCGGATGAGCAGTTCTTC. It codes for CASSLYASGPGGKADEQFF. The V gene is TRBV12-3 or TRBV12-4, the J gene TRBJ2-1; TRBD2 agrees at 7 bases. This CDR3 spans 19 amino acids. The V gene end was trimmed by 3 bases and the J gene end by 8 bases; junction bases not matched to a gene: 22.